This TCR beta chain was sequenced for a study of T-cell reconstitution after alpha-beta-depleted transplantation in children. Molecular barcoding with unique molecular identifiers was used for the TCRbeta library. Each CDR3 protein is one row after TCRdb ran MiXCR on the PCR reads. This table holds some 640,000 distinct CDR3 sequences, approximately 16% found once. This clonotype was seen more than once but under ten times. Germline CDR1 is LGHNA and CDR2 is YSLEER. The V and J ends lost 8 bases and 8 bases respectively, with 10 bases between them. The CDR3 covers 12 residues. The chain has TRBV4-3 and TRBJ1-6, with D perhaps matching TRBD1 (6 bases). Material: PBMCs from the stem cell graft donor, obtained from the stem cell graft. The clonotype comes from a human donor who donated a stem cell graft to a child with acute myeloid leukemia. The CDR3: CASRRGYSPLHF. CDR3 DNA sequence: TGCGCCAGCCGCAGGGGTTATTCACCCCTCCACTTT.